The T cell receptor beta chain under discussion was sequenced for a study of cytomegalovirus exposure and HLA in healthy donors. Between the trimmed V and J ends, which lost 5 bases and 3 bases, there was a span of 19 bases. CDR3 length equals 17 residues. CDR1 is SGHTA, CDR2 FQGTGA, per germline. The PCR contained 60 Vbeta and 13 Jbeta primers. Repertoires were generated with immunoSEQ multiplex PCR, while TCRdb's copy carries only in-frame clones and drops some. The sample consists of about 180,000 clones, about 82% of them appearing once. This chain joins TRBV7-3 and TRBJ2-2; no clear D. The receptor was derived from a woman aged 25 to 39 in good health and CMV-seronegative. Sample: PBMCs. The CDR3 DNA follows: TGTGCCAGCAGCCCGGGTCCCAGTGAACGGCACACCGGGGAGCTGTTTTTT. This translates into CASSPGPSERHTGELFF.